This entry concerns a single T cell receptor (beta chain). The antigen remains unidentified. The length of the CDR3 is 16 residues. The V gene lost 8 bases and the J gene lost 1 base, with 18 bases spanning the gap. Germline V gene lookup returns CDR1 MNHNY and CDR2 SVGAGI (reference sequence). This entry comes from a study of T cell responses to AZD1222 COVID-19 vaccine. Data came from immunoSEQ multiplex PCR; TCRdb stores just in-frame clones and leaves some out. Of 95,000 to 120,000 clones detected, 89% appear once; the ten largest clones hold 3.1%. Notes on the study in general: Baseline serology detected seropositivity in only a handful of AZD1222 recipients. CD4 TCRs associated with vaccination spanned spike, dominating at 160-218 and 743-854. Spike-specific TCR breadth and depth both grew after two AZD1222 doses. Clonal diversity was possibly underestimated; the donors were predominantly white British and more often female.

Sequencing used peripheral blood, obtained on day 0 of MenACWY control vaccination. The sequence derives from an adult in good health. The chain joins TRBV6-6 to TRBJ1-3, with D perhaps TRBD1 (5 bases). For the CDR3, the DNA is TGTGCCAGCGGGGTGTGGGGGAGGTTTTCTGGAAACACCATATATTTT. It specifies CASGVWGRFSGNTIYF.